This T cell receptor (beta chain) is drawn from a study of blood T cell repertoires in COVID-19. Study-level information: COVID-19 samples collected from the United States, Italy and Spain covered acute and convalescent phases. T cells, B-cell-depleted T cells, or PBMCs supplied cDNA or gDNA.

Seattle enrolled patients during active infection and tracked them longitudinally. Per the authors' pipeline: It was from reference gene primer amplification that nucleated cell counts were estimated. Sequencing used immunoSEQ multiplex PCR; TCRdb keeps in-frame clones, though not all of them. V and J calls and clone size are as listed in that table; D and trimming were resolved from the DNA. The sample yields 190,000 or so clones, roughly three quarters seen once. Germline CDR1 MNHEY, CDR2 SMNVEV (reference sequence). The junction had 8 bases not matched to a gene; V was cut back by 0 bases and J by 9 bases. The CDR3 consists of 16 residues.

The chain employs TRBV27 and TRBJ1-6; 7 nucleotides align to TRBD1. This TCR derives from a woman of 80 years or more with COVID-19, enrolled during active disease. The sequenced sample was peripheral blood. In DNA, the CDR3 is TGTGCCAGCAGTTTATCGCCCTCAGGGGGGACTTCACCCCTCCACTTT. It translates to CASSLSPSGGTSPLHF.